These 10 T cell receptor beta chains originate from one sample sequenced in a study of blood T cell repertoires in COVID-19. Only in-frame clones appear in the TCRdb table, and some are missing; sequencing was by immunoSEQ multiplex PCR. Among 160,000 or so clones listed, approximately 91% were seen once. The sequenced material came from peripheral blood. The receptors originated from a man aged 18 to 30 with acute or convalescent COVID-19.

The CDR3 DNA follows: TGTGCCAGCAGCCAAGGCCCGGGGACAATGACTGGCTACACCTTC. It codes for CASSQGPGTMTGYTF. The chain carries TRBV3-1 (or the pseudogene TRBV3-2) and TRBJ1-2, with a weak D call TRBD1 (6 bases). Between the trimmed V and J ends, which lost 1 base and 7 bases, there was a span of 16 bases. The CDR3 loop spans 15 amino acids. CDR1 and CDR2 (germline): LGHDT, YNNKEL (reference sequence).

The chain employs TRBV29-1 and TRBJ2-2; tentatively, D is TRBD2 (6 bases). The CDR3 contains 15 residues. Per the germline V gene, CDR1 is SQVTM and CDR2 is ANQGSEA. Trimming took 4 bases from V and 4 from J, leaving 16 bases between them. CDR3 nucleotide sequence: TGCAGCGTTGTGGGAGGACCCACAACCACCGGGGAGCTGTTTTTT. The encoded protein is CSVVGGPTTTGELFF.

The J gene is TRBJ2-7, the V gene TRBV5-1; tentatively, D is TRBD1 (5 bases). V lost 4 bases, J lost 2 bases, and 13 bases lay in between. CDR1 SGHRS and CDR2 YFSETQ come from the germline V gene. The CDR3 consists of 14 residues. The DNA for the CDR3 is TGCGCCAGCAGCCCAGGGAATACTGCCTACGAGCAGTACTTC. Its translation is CASSPGNTAYEQYF.

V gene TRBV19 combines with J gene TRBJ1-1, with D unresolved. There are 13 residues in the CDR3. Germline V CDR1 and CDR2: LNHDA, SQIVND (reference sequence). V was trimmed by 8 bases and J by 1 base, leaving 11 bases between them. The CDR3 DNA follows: TGTGCCAGTGAATACGGGGAGAACACTGAAGCTTTCTTT. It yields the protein CASEYGENTEAFF.

Here the CDR3 reads CASSLENRVEKLFF. The CDR3 nucleotides read TGCGCCAGCAGCTTGGAAAACAGGGTTGAAAAACTGTTTTTT. V and J are TRBV5-1 and TRBJ1-4, with D tentatively TRBD1 (6 bases). Trimming took off 0 bases at V and 7 bases at J, with 10 bases between the two ends. Germline V gene data show CDR1 as SGHRS and CDR2 as YFSETQ. CDR3 length: 14 residues. The full variable domain, completed using reference TRBV5-1 and TRBJ1-4, is KAGVTQTPRYLIKTRGQQVTLSCSPISGHRSVSWYQQTPGQGLQFLFEYFSETQRNKGNFPGRFSGRQFSNSRSEMNVSTLELGDSALYLCASSLENRVEKLFFGSGTQLSVL.

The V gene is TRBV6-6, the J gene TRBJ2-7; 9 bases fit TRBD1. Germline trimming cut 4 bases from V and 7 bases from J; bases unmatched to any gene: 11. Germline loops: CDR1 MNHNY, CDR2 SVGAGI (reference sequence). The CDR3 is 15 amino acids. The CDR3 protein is CASSSGTGRFGEQYF. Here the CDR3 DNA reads TGTGCCAGCAGTTCCGGGACAGGGAGATTCGGGGAGCAGTACTTC.

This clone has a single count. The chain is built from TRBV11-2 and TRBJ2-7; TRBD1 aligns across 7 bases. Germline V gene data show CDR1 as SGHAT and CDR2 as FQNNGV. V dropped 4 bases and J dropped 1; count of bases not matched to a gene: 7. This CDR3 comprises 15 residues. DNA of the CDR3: TGTGCCAGCAGCTGGGACAGTCTAAGGTCCTACGAGCAGTACTTC. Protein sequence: CASSWDSLRSYEQYF.

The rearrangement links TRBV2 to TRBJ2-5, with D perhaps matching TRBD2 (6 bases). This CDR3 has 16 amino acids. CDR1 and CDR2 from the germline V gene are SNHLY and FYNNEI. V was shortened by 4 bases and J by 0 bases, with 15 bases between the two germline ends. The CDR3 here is CASSGLARLYQETQYF. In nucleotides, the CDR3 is TGTGCCAGCAGTGGGCTAGCGAGATTGTACCAAGAGACCCAGTACTTC.

This chain's CDR3 is CSVRTGGDYNEQFF. The CDR3 DNA sequence: TGCAGCGTCCGAACAGGGGGCGACTACAATGAGCAGTTCTTC. V gene TRBV29-1 combines with J gene TRBJ2-1, with 9 nucleotides matching TRBD1. Germline V lookup: CDR1 SQVTM, CDR2 ANQGSEA. CDR3 length equals 14 residues. The trim removed 6 bases at V and 3 bases at J, leaving 6 bases unmatched.

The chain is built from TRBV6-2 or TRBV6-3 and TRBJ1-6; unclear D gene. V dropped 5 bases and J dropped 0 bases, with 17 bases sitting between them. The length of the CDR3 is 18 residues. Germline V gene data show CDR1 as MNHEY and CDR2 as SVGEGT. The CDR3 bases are TGTGCCAGCAGTGCGATCGTTGGCTGGAGCTCCTATAATTCACCCCTCCACTTT. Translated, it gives CASSAIVGWSSYNSPLHF.